The clone carrying this T cell receptor beta chain was seen repeatedly, ten times or more. Its target is unknown. The PBMCs had their origin in roughly 9.8 ml of fresh peripheral blood. This entry comes from a study of Graves' ophthalmopathy and Graves' hyperthyroidism. Study-wide findings and caveats: Ophthalmopathy progression predictions by the model showed nearly 75% specificity and roughly 70% sensitivity.

Trimming shortened V by 5 bases and J by 10 bases, and 20 bases separated the two germline ends. This CDR3 comprises 15 residues. For repertoire sequencing, the TCR beta CDR3 regions were amplified from RNA transcripts. HTBI-primed first-round RT-PCR preceded second-round multiplex PCR. TCRdb redid the calling of the multiplex PCR reads with MiXCR, one entry per CDR3 protein. The sample yields a few hundred thousand distinct CDR3 sequences, approximately 20% seen once. The clonotype was recovered from a woman between 18 and 30 years old with Graves' ophthalmopathy. Sequenced: peripheral blood. The gene calls are TRBV12-3 or TRBV12-4 and TRBJ2-2; D is perhaps TRBD1 or TRBD2 (5 bases each). The CDR3 bases are TGTGCCAGCAGTAGGCCCGGGGACCTCCTCCAGGAGCTGTTTTTT. Its protein product is CASSRPGDLLQELFF.